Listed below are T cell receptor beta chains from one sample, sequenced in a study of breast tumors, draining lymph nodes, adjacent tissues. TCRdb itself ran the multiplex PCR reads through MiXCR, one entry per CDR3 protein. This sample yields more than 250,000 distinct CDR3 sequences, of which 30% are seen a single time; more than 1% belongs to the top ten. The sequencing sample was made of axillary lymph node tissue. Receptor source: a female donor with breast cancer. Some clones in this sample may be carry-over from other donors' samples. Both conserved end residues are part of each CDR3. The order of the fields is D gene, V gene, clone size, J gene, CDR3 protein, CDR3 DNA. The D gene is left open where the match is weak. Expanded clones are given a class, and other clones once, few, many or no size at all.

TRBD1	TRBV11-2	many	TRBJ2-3	CASSFRTGTDTQYF	TGTGCCAGCAGCTTTAGGACAGGAACAGATACGCAGTATTTT
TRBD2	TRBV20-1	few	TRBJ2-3	CSGGTSGSTDTRYF	TGCAGTGGAGGGACTAGCGGAAGCACAGATACGCGGTATTTT
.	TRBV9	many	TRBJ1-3	CASSVGRGPGNTIYF	TGTGCCAGCAGCGTAGGGAGAGGCCCTGGAAACACCATATATTTT
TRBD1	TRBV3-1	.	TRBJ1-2	CASSQGGDRGSYGYTF	TGTGCCAGCAGCCAAGGAGGTGACAGGGGGTCATATGGCTACACCTTC
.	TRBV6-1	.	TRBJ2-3	CASSFSKTSLASTDTQYF	TGTGCCAGCAGTTTTTCTAAAACCTCGCTAGCTAGCACAGATACGCAGTATTTT
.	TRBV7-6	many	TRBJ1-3	CASSLEAGGSSGNPIYF	TGTGCCAGCAGCTTAGAGGCAGGAGGGAGCTCTGGAAACCCCATATATTTT
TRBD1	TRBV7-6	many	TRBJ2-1	CASSIDRDHEQFF	TGTGCCAGCAGCATCGACAGGGACCATGAGCAGTTCTTC
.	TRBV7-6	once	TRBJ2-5	CASSPGQVDGGETQYF	TGTGCCAGCAGCCCTGGACAGGTGGACGGGGGAGAGACCCAGTACTTC
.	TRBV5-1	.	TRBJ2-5	CASSLGAGIGQETQYF	TGCGCCAGCAGCTTGGGGGCGGGAATAGGTCAAGAGACCCAGTACTTC
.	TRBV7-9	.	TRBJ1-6	CAGSLGGRDGGNSPLHF	TGTGCCGGCAGCTTGGGAGGACGGGACGGGGGTAATTCACCCCTCCACTTT
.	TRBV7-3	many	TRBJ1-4	CASRKDGLFF	TGTGCCAGCAGAAAAGACGGACTGTTTTTT
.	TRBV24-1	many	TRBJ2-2	CATSEAIRTGELFF	TGTGCCACCAGTGAAGCAATTCGGACCGGGGAGCTGTTTTTT
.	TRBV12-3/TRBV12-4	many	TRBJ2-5	CASSMNLAGETQYF	TGTGCCAGCAGCATGAATTTAGCTGGCGAGACCCAGTACTTC
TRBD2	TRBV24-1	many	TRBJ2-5	CATSDSSGRETQYF	TGTGCCACCAGTGATAGTAGCGGGAGGGAGACCCAGTACTTC
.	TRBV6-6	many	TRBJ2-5	CASSYSELNQETQYF	TGTGCCAGCAGTTACTCGGAACTAAACCAAGAGACCCAGTACTTC
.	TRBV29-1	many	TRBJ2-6	CSVDLGTGANVLTF	TGCAGCGTTGACCTGGGGACCGGGGCCAACGTCCTGACTTTC
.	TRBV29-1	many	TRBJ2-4	CSVARGLAKNIQYF	TGCAGCGTTGCCCGGGGGCTGGCCAAAAACATTCAGTACTTC